This TCR beta chain was captured by sequencing in a study of long-term antiretroviral therapy in people with HIV. Survey-level immunoSEQ v3.0 assays were run. Sequencing of each sample targeted roughly 40,000-55,000 T-cell genomes. The data were produced by immunoSEQ multiplex PCR, yet TCRdb's version contains in-frame clones alone and is incomplete. Here the sample spans some 8,900 clones, 70% to 75% being singletons. Findings and limits, study-wide: Although diversity increased after ART, it remained lower than in transplant donor controls. Compared with controls, HIV repertoires showed narrower CDR3 length ranges.

The CDR3 is made up of 15 amino acids. Between the trimmed V and J ends, which lost 0 bases and 5 bases, there was a span of 14 bases. In germline, CDR1 is SGHNT, CDR2 YYREEE (reference sequence). In regard to this clone: Antigen specificity is unknown.

Everyone in the study who had HIV was treated in the United States. The source is a man aged 40-49 years with HIV. The sequenced sample was unsorted PBMCs, obtained 1.8 years before starting antiretroviral therapy. The chain employs TRBV5-4 and TRBJ1-2; D not resolved. The CDR3 sequence: CASSLGESIRYGYTF. The CDR3 DNA reads TGTGCCAGCAGCTTGGGGGAAAGCATTAGATATGGCTACACCTTC.